This entry concerns a single T cell receptor beta chain. The clone's antigen remains unknown. Base qualities are not at hand, and no much larger clone is one base apart. Relative to germline, V is missing 3 bases and J is missing 3 bases, with 8 bases of the junction outside any gene match. Based on the germline V gene (reference sequence), the CDR1 and CDR2 sequences are GTSNPN and SVGIG. There are 15 amino acids in the CDR3, from cysteine to phenylalanine inclusive. Only the CDR3 region is kept as DNA, spanning 45 bases read in frame from base 1. The data originate from a study of shared clonotypes between healthy human individuals (dated by TCRdb to about 2020). For the wider study: A couple of women and a few men aged 18 to 49 years were included in the cohort. Per donor, three plates each were used for CD4 naive and CD4 memory, two for CD8 naive, and one for CD8 memory. To estimate repertoire size and how much clonotype sharing occurs between individuals, the study deeply sequenced the blood TCR repertoires of several healthy adults. Different laboratories and diverse techniques were used to prepare libraries and sequence TCR repertoires, to increase sequencing depth and limit assay-specific biases. Per donor, leukapheresis produced somewhere between about 0.94 and 9 billion PBMCs.

TCR CDR3 regions were amplified from genomic DNA by multiplex PCR using the deep immunoSEQ assay. Extracted genomic DNA from each cell subset was spread evenly across all wells of several immunoSEQ 96-well plates, with each plate serving as a replicate. For sorted subsets, roughly 200 ng genomic DNA, equal to tens of thousands of T cell genomes, was loaded into each replicate PCR. Purified libraries were measured with a Qubit 3.0 fluorometer, size-checked on a Bioanalyzer 2100, and measured again with the KAPA Library Quantification kit. Each immunoSEQ 96-well plate was sequenced on its own single-read 150-cycle Illumina NextSeq 550 flow cell. In the source study's methods: Because the immunoSEQ output held only junctional sequences and lacked quality scores, the filtering could not match the filtering applied to full-length reads. Sequences were annotated with PyIR, a Python wrapper for IgBLAST v1.9, using IMGT germline references to assign V/J genes and CDR3. Reads were removed for weak V/J assignments (E-value above 1e-6), missing CDR3, stop codons, out-of-frame junctions, or ambiguous translated residues. V3J clonotypes were defined as sequences sharing the same inferred V gene, J gene, and CDR3 amino acid sequence. Percentage overlap between repertoires was computed as shared unique clonotypes divided by the size of the smaller repertoire. Three approaches were used to assess repertoire richness: RTK rarefaction, the Chao1 estimator, and Recon v2.1 estimates of unobserved clonotypes. For all TCRbeta clonotypes obtained by the gDNA method from four donors, generation probabilities were computed with OLGA. TCRdb's version of the immuneACCESS table is confined to in-frame rearrangements and falls short of the full clone set. An unresolved V gene accounts for under half of the shortfall where checked; the remainder is of unknown origin. Clone size and V and J calls were adopted from that table, with D and trimming inferred from the DNA. This sample comprises 2,100,000 or so clones, around 95% of them detected only once. Of the sample, roughly 0.13% falls within the top ten clones.

What the study reported, not specific to this receptor: Only blood was sampled, and tissue TCR repertoires likely differ from those in blood. Naive subsets generally had larger estimated clonotype richness than memory subsets. Rarefaction of sorted-subset datasets indicated incomplete sequencing despite the large sequencing depth. Based on pairwise subsampling, the degree of clonotype sharing among donors was expected to be affected by sequencing depth. Around 5.4% of naive CD4, 3.5% of naive CD8, approximately 2% of memory CD4, and 0.4% of memory CD8 clonotypes were shared across four donors. Because the study included a small number of donors, the genetic and exposure-history diversity represented was limited. Compared with non-shared clonotypes, the clonotypes found in all four sorted-subset donors had higher generation probabilities.

Healthy HIV-negative adults with no recently reported acute infections or vaccinations were included as donors. All donors were Caucasian adults living in Nashville, Tennessee, USA. CD4+ T cells were enriched through magnetic negative selection, after which naive cells were positively selected on CD45RA and the remaining negative fraction served as the memory subset. After blood collection by leukapheresis, PBMCs were isolated using Ficoll-Histopaque density gradient centrifugation and then cryopreserved in the vapor phase of liquid nitrogen. Analytical flow cytometry was used to check the purity and quantity of every magnetically sorted T cell population. Each sorted fraction had its genomic DNA isolated and then quantified by UV absorbance on a Nanodrop 2000c.

The source is a man between 18 and 35 years old in good health. The V gene is TRBV30 and the J gene is TRBJ1-2, with TRBD1 matching 9 junction bases. Sequenced sample: naive CD4+ T cells sorted from blood. Read against the paper, the sample's cell subset or site label means: CD45RA+ positively selected. The DNA reads TGTGCCTGGAGGGCGACAGGGGGGTTTGACTATGGCTACACCTTC. Protein translation: CAWRATGGFDYGYTF.